This T cell receptor beta chain was observed in a study of T cell repertoires in cytomegalovirus infection. Study overall: Selection of CMV epitopes for the study included recently identified HLA-C-restricted and well-studied HLA-B-restricted ones.

TCRdb redid the calling of the reads with MiXCR, one entry per CDR3 protein. The top ten hold approximately 12% of the sample, which has some 350,000 distinct CDR3 sequences, roughly a third seen once. Of note for this clonotype: What it binds is not known.

Between the trimmed V and J ends, which lost 0 bases and 0 bases, there was a span of 10 bases. This CDR3 has 15 residues. Germline-derived CDR1 and CDR2 are DFQATT and SNEGSKA (reference sequence). J is TRBJ2-3 and V is TRBV20-1; maybe TRBD2 (6 bases). The material sequenced was cultured PBMCs, taken from culture after CMV antigen stimulation. This clonotype originated in a human donor in good health (CMV status not recorded). Some clones in this sample may be carry-over from other donors' samples. The DNA of the CDR3 is TGCAGTGCTAGAGATCCAAGCGGGAGCACAGATACGCAGTATTTT. This translates into CSARDPSGSTDTQYF.